The entry that follows covers one T cell receptor beta chain sequence. The antigen remains undetermined. This specimen belongs to a study of T cell responses to AZD1222 COVID-19 vaccine. Overall study results and limits: Every sample of the repertoires postdated the peak T cell response. Recipients of AZD1222 seropositive at baseline numbered only 5 to 7. The reported proportion of spike-specific TCRs targeting unmutated variant regions was nearly half. CD4 TCRs associated with vaccination spanned spike, dominating at 160-218 and 743-854.

The CDR3 runs 12 residues. V gave up 5 bases and J gave up 7 bases; unmatched junction bases: 4. Germline V gene sequence: CDR1 PRHDT, CDR2 FYEKMQ (reference sequence). The assay was immunoSEQ multiplex PCR, and TCRdb's table has in-frame clones only and misses some. The sample yields about 100,000 clones, approximately 90% seen once. This clonotype originated in an adult in good health. The J gene is TRBJ1-1, the V gene TRBV13; 7 bases are a match to TRBD1. Sequenced here: peripheral blood, sampled on day 0 of AZD1222 vaccination. Here the CDR3 DNA reads TGTGCCAGCAGCCGGGGACAGCTTGAAGCTTTCTTT. Its translation is CASSRGQLEAFF. Together with reference TRBV13 and TRBJ1-1, the CDR3 gives the full variable domain: AAGVIQSPRHLIKEKRETATLKCYPIPRHDTVYWYQQGPGQDPQFLISFYEKMQSDKGSIPDRFSAQQFSDYHSELNMSSLELGDSALYFCASSRGQLEAFFGQGTRLTVV.